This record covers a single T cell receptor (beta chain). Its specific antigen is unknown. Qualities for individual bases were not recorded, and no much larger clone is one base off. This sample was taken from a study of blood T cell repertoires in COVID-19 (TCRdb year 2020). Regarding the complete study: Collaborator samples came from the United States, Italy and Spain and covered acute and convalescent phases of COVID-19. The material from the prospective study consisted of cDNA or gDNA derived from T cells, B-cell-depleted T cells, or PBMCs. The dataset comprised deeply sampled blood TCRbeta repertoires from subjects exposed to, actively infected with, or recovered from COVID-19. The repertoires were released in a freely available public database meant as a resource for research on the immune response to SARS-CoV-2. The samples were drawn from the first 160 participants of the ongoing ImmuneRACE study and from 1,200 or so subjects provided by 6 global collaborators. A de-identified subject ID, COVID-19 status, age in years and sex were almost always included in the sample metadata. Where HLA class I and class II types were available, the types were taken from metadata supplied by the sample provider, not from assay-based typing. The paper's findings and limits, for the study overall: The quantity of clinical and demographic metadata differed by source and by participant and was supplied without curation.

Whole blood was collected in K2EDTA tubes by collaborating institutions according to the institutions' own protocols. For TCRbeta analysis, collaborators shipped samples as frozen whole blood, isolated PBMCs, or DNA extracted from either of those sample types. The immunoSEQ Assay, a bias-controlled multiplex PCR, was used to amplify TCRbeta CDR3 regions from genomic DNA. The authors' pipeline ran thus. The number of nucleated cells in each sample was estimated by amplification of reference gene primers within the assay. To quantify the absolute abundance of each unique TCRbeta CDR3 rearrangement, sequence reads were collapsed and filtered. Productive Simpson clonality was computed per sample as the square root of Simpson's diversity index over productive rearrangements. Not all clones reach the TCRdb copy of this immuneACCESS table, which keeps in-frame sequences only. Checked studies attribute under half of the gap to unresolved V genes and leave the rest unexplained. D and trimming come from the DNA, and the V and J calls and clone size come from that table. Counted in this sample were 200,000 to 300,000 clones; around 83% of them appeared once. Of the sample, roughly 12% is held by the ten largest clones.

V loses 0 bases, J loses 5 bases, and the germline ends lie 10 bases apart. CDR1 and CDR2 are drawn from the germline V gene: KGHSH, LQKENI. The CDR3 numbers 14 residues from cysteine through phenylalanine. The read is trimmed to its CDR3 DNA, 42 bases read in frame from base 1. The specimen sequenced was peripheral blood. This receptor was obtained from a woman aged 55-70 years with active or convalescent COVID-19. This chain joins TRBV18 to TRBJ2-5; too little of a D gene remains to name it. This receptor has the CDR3 CASSPPLTRETQYF. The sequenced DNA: TGTGCCAGCTCACCACCCTTGACCAGGGAGACCCAGTACTTC.